This T cell receptor beta chain appears in the sequencing data of a study of OX40 agonist ivuxolimab in advanced cancers. Study-level information: While on treatment, patients had intravenous ivuxolimab at 0.01 to 10 mg/kg every 2 weeks. A mean age of approximately 60 years, range roughly 23 to 85, was recorded, and roughly 80% were male.

There are 15 residues in the CDR3. Between the trimmed V and J ends, which lost 0 bases and 2 bases, there was a span of 11 bases. CDR1 and CDR2 from the germline V gene are GTSNPN and SVGIG (reference sequence). Clones were sequenced by immunoSEQ multiplex PCR, and TCRdb holds only the in-frame ones, with some missing. The sample has 60,000 to 75,000 clones, about 83% seen once. The sample was CD4+ or CD8+ T cells sorted from blood, taken in a trial of the OX40 agonist ivuxolimab. The chain is built from TRBV30 and TRBJ1-5; D might be TRBD1 (5 bases). This TCR was sampled from an adult with an advanced solid tumor such as melanoma, head and neck, liver or kidney cancer. The CDR3 here is CAWSVRQGGNQPQHF. For the CDR3, the DNA is TGTGCCTGGAGTGTAAGGCAGGGCGGCAATCAGCCCCAGCATTTT.